The 30 T cell receptor beta chains below were found in one sample sequenced in a study of technical replicates of blood from a handful of donors. Some clones are missing from TCRdb's copy, which holds only in-frame ones; the method was immunoSEQ multiplex PCR. Counted here are fewer than 70,000 clones, more than 70% occurring once; the ten biggest clones make up 5.6%. The source material was PBMCs. The receptors here all came from a human donor in good health. Some clones in this sample may be carry-over from other donors' samples.

The J gene is TRBJ2-3, the V gene TRBV10-3; a possible D gene is TRBD2 (6 bases). The germline V gene has CDR1 ENHRY and CDR2 SYGVKD. CDR3 size: 9 residues. V was clipped by 9 bases and J by 14 bases, with 12 bases between them. The CDR3 loop reads CAMFGGVYF. The CDR3 DNA reads as TGTGCCATGTTCGGGGGAGTGTATTTT.

The chain links TRBV4-3 to TRBJ2-3; weak D call: TRBD2 (5 bases). The CDR3 sequence is 16 residues long. The ends were cut back, 1 base at V and 0 bases at J, with 11 bases in the middle. The germline V gene encodes CDR1 LGHNA and CDR2 YSLEER. The CDR3 protein is CASSQGPAASTDTQYF. Here the CDR3 DNA reads TGCGCCAGCAGCCAAGGTCCAGCGGCTAGCACAGATACGCAGTATTTT.

The rearrangement joins TRBV12-5 to TRBJ2-2; D might be TRBD1 (5 bases). The CDR3 has 16 residues. Germline CDR1 LGHNT, CDR2 FRNRAP. The ends were cut back, 2 bases at V and 2 bases at J, with 12 bases in the middle. For the CDR3, the DNA is TGTGCTAGTGGTTTGTACATCAGGGTTAACACCGGGGAGCTGTTTTTT. Protein: CASGLYIRVNTGELFF.

The table lists this clone with a few counts. Being one base from a much bigger clone, this may be a read error. This specimen includes other DNA sequences encoding the same CDR3. The rearrangement links TRBV5-1 to TRBJ1-1; D perhaps matches TRBD1 (5 bases). V was clipped by 0 bases and J by 3 bases, with 9 bases between them. Germline CDR1 is SGHRS and CDR2 is YFSETQ. This CDR3 has 14 amino acids. Here the CDR3 reads CASSLAGGYTEAFF. As DNA, the CDR3 is TGCGCCAGCAGCTTGGCGGGGGGATACACTGAAGCTTTCTTT.

The chain links TRBV4-1 to TRBJ1-2, with D possibly matching TRBD1 (5 bases). Germline assignment: CDR1 MGHRA and CDR2 YSYEKL. The V and J ends lost 1 base and 4 bases respectively, with 19 bases between them. The CDR3 extends over 17 amino acids. The CDR3 DNA follows: TGCGCCAGCAGCCAAGGCGGCGGGACGGTCGGGGGCTATGGCTACACCTTC. Amino acids: CASSQGGGTVGGYGYTF.

The chain recombines TRBV5-6 with TRBJ2-6; D uncertain. The V gene lost 0 bases and the J gene lost 0 bases, with 13 bases spanning the gap. Germline assignment: CDR1 SGHDT and CDR2 YYEEEE. The CDR3 is made up of 18 amino acids. The CDR3 sequence: CASSLAQVHSSGANVLTF. DNA for the CDR3: TGTGCCAGCAGCTTGGCCCAAGTCCATAGCTCTGGGGCCAACGTCCTGACTTTC. The entire variable domain, with the rest obtained from reference TRBV5-6 and TRBJ2-6, is as follows: DAGVTQSPTHLIKTRGQQVTLRCSPKSGHDTVSWYQQALGQGPQFIFQYYEEEERQRGNFPDRFSGHQFPNYSSELNVNALLLGDSALYLCASSLAQVHSSGANVLTFGAGSRLTVL.

The chain has TRBV5-1 and TRBJ2-7, with D uncertain. The V gene lost 2 bases and the J gene lost 4 bases, with 13 bases spanning the gap. Germline V gene data show CDR1 as SGHRS and CDR2 as YFSETQ. The CDR3 is 14 amino acids. CDR3 DNA: TGCGCCAGCAGCTTACCGGGTCCTATTTACGAGCAGTACTTC. This translates into CASSLPGPIYEQYF. The full variable domain, in which reference TRBV5-1 and TRBJ2-7 provide the parts outside the CDR3, is KAGVTQTPRYLIKTRGQQVTLSCSPISGHRSVSWYQQTPGQGLQFLFEYFSETQRNKGNFPGRFSGRQFSNSRSEMNVSTLELGDSALYLCASSLPGPIYEQYFGPGTRLTVT.

The chain has TRBV29-1 and TRBJ2-5; maybe TRBD2 (6 bases). V was cut by 6 bases and J by 2 bases, with 10 bases left in between. This CDR3 is 12 amino acids long. Germline values: CDR1 SQVTM, CDR2 ANQGSEA. The CDR3 nucleotides are TGCAGCGTGGGACGGGGGCAAGAGACCCAGTACTTC. Residues: CSVGRGQETQYF.

CDR3 residues: CASSRTQGANEKLFF. For the CDR3, the DNA is TGTGCCAGCAGCCGGACCCAGGGGGCTAATGAAAAACTGTTTTTT. The chain carries TRBV7-9 and TRBJ1-4; TRBD1 agrees at 7 bases. The CDR3 spans 15 residues. The J segment lost 3 bases and the V segment lost 5 bases, leaving 6 bases of the junction unmatched. The germline CDR1 and CDR2 sequences are SEHNR and FQNEAQ (reference sequence).

The chain has TRBV7-9 and TRBJ1-4; no firm D call. Between the trimmed V and J ends, which lost 5 bases and 7 bases, there was a span of 14 bases. The CDR3 sequence is 14 residues long. Looked up from germline, CDR1 is SEHNR and CDR2 is FQNEAQ (reference sequence). CDR3 sequence: CASSGRPPSEKLFF. The DNA for the CDR3 is TGTGCCAGCAGCGGCCGACCCCCTAGTGAAAAACTGTTTTTT. Complete variable domain (other parts from reference TRBV7-9 and TRBJ1-4): DTGVSQNPRHKITKRGQNVTFRCDPISEHNRLYWYRQTLGQGPEFLTYFQNEAQLEKSRLLSDRFSAERPKGSFSTLEIQRTEQGDSAMYLCASSGRPPSEKLFFGSGTQLSVL.

V and J are TRBV29-1 and TRBJ2-3; D is perhaps TRBD2 (6 bases). The CDR3 loop spans 14 amino acids. In germline, CDR1 is SQVTM, CDR2 ANQGSEA. The V end lost 4 bases, the J end lost 3 bases, and 14 bases lay between the germline ends. This CDR3 reads CSVAWPGETDTQYF. For the CDR3, the DNA is TGCAGCGTTGCGTGGCCGGGAGAGACAGATACGCAGTATTTT.

The CDR3 is CASSPLAGAKNIQYF. CDR3 sequence (DNA): TGCGCCAGCAGCCCGTTGGCCGGGGCCAAAAACATTCAGTACTTC. The chain combines TRBV5-1 with TRBJ2-4; D is uncertain. Trimming took off 4 bases at V and 1 base at J, with 12 bases between the two ends. Germline V lookup: CDR1 SGHRS, CDR2 YFSETQ. The CDR3 has 15 residues.

V usage is TRBV30 and J usage is TRBJ1-1; D remains unclear. This CDR3 is built from 12 residues. Germline V gene sequence: CDR1 GTSNPN, CDR2 SVGIG (reference sequence). Trimming took off 4 bases at V and 8 bases at J, with 14 bases between the two ends. The CDR3 here is CAWTPGRREAFF. CDR3 in DNA: TGTGCCTGGACCCCCGGGAGGCGGGAAGCTTTCTTT.

The chain couples TRBV7-6 to TRBJ2-5; TRBD2 is a possible D gene (5 bases). CDR3 size: 13 residues. Trimming shortened V by 4 bases and J by 1 base, and 7 bases separated the two germline ends. CDR1 is SGHVS and CDR2 is FNYEAQ in the germline V gene. The chain's CDR3 is CASSSDFQETQYF. CDR3 bases: TGTGCCAGCAGCTCGGACTTCCAAGAGACCCAGTACTTC. Drawing the rest from reference TRBV7-6 and TRBJ2-5, the complete variable domain is GAGVSQSPRYKVTKRGQDVALRCDPISGHVSLYWYRQALGQGPEFLTYFNYEAQQDKSGLPNDRFSAERPEGSISTLTIQRTEQRDSAMYRCASSSDFQETQYFGPGTRLLVL.

V and J are TRBV5-4 and TRBJ2-2, with 8 bases that match TRBD1. The CDR3 is 15 amino acids. The junction had 13 bases not matched to a gene; V was cut back by 4 bases and J by 11 bases. The germline gives CDR1 SGHNT, CDR2 YYREEE (reference sequence). CDR3 in amino acids: CASSNGVDRAQELFF. In DNA form, the CDR3 reads TGTGCCAGCAGCAATGGCGTGGACAGGGCGCAAGAGCTGTTTTTT.

The chain joins TRBV6-1 to TRBJ1-1; the match to TRBD1 covers 9 bases. Trimming cost V 1 base and J 5 bases; bases outside gene matches: 11. CDR1 and CDR2 from the germline V gene are MNHNS and SASEGT. The CDR3 runs to 17 residues. Here the CDR3 reads CASSEGGQGIRGTEAFF. CDR3 nucleotide sequence: TGTGCCAGCAGTGAAGGGGGACAGGGTATTCGAGGGACTGAAGCTTTCTTT.

V gene TRBV6-1 combines with J gene TRBJ1-6; 10 nucleotides align to TRBD1. The germline V gene has CDR1 MNHNS and CDR2 SASEGT. CDR3 size: 16 residues. J lost 11 bases, V lost 2 bases, and 9 bases had no gene match. CDR3 nucleotide sequence: TGTGCCAGCAGTGAACTGGGACAGGGGAGCGGGGCACCCCTCCACTTT. Its protein product is CASSELGQGSGAPLHF.

The J gene is TRBJ1-2, the V gene TRBV10-3; 7 positions agree with TRBD1. This CDR3 contains 16 residues. CDR1 is ENHRY, CDR2 SYGVKD, per germline. The trim removed 3 bases at V and 0 bases at J, leaving 7 bases unmatched. The DNA for the CDR3 is TGTGCCATCAGTGACACAACAGGGACAGCTAACTATGGCTACACCTTC. Amino acid sequence: CAISDTTGTANYGYTF.

The chain couples TRBV4-3 to TRBJ1-6, with no clear D. CDR1 is LGHNA, CDR2 YSLEER, per germline. The V end was cut by 0 bases, the J end by 4 bases, with 13 bases between. This CDR3 has 17 amino acids. The chain's CDR3 is CASSQDSGSLYNSPLHF. As DNA, the CDR3 is TGCGCCAGCAGCCAAGATTCGGGGTCTCTGTATAATTCACCCCTCCACTTT.

The gene calls are TRBV14 and TRBJ2-7; TRBD2 agrees at 7 bases. V dropped 5 bases and J dropped 2; count of bases not matched to a gene: 15. Germline V gene lookup returns CDR1 SGHDN and CDR2 FVKESK. The CDR3 sequence is 17 residues long. The DNA for the CDR3 is TGTGCCAGCAGCAGCGGCGTCCGGCTAGCGGTAACCTACGAGCAGTACTTC. Its protein is CASSSGVRLAVTYEQYF.

The chain is built from TRBV7-9 and TRBJ1-2, with TRBD1 matching 9 bases. Trimming cost V 4 bases and J 4 bases; bases outside gene matches: 4. Per germline, CDR1 SEHNR and CDR2 FQNEAQ (reference sequence). The length of the CDR3 is 14 residues. Here the CDR3 reads CASSSGQGSYGYTF. The CDR3 nucleotides are TGTGCCAGCAGCTCTGGACAGGGGAGCTATGGCTACACCTTC.

The genes are TRBV7-8 and TRBJ1-2, with 8 bases that match TRBD1. The V segment lost 0 bases and the J segment 3 bases; nucleotides outside the gene matches: 3. Germline values: CDR1 SGHVS, CDR2 FQNEAQ. The CDR3 loop spans 15 amino acids. CDR3 DNA: TGTGCCAGCAGCTTAGCTGTGACAGGGGACTATGGCTACACCTTC. Protein sequence: CASSLAVTGDYGYTF.

The chain combines TRBV9 with TRBJ2-7, with TRBD1 matching 10 bases. Germline lookup yields CDR1 SGDLS and CDR2 YYNGEE. The CDR3 is made up of 14 amino acids. V lost 3 bases, J lost 3 bases, and 3 bases stayed unmatched. CDR3: CASSEGTGDYEQYF. CDR3 in DNA: TGTGCCAGCAGCGAGGGGACAGGGGACTACGAGCAGTACTTC.

The J gene is TRBJ1-3, the V gene TRBV19; D call uncertain. V lost 8 bases to trimming and J lost 0 bases, with 11 bases between them. CDR1 is LNHDA and CDR2 is SQIVND in the germline V gene (reference sequence). This CDR3 is 14 amino acids long. CDR3 DNA sequence: TGTGCCAGTCGCTCAGGATCCTCTGGAAACACCATATATTTT. As protein: CASRSGSSGNTIYF.

This chain joins TRBV10-3 and TRBJ1-4, with a possible D match to TRBD1 (5 bases). CDR3 length: 15 residues. Looked up from germline, CDR1 is ENHRY and CDR2 is SYGVKD. V lost 3 bases to trimming and J lost 0 bases, with 8 bases between them. DNA for the CDR3: TGTGCCATCAGTGAAGGAGGGGCAACTAATGAAAAACTGTTTTTT. Residues: CAISEGGATNEKLFF.

The chain couples TRBV18 to TRBJ2-7; the match to TRBD1 covers 10 bases. Germline V gene sequence: CDR1 KGHSH, CDR2 LQKENI. The junction had 0 bases not matched to a gene; V was cut back by 2 bases and J by 5 bases. The CDR3 extends over 13 amino acids. DNA for the CDR3: TGTGCCAGCTCACCAGGGACAGGGGACGAGCAGTACTTC. As protein: CASSPGTGDEQYF.

The chain employs TRBV6-4 and TRBJ2-3; D uncertain. V was clipped by 3 bases and J by 1 base, with 5 bases between them. The CDR3 is 13 amino acids. Looked up from germline, CDR1 is MRHNA and CDR2 is SNTAGT. The CDR3 DNA sequence: TGTGCCAGCAGTGAGACTGGCACAGATACGCAGTATTTT. Translated, it gives CASSETGTDTQYF.

This chain uses TRBV18 with TRBJ1-5, with D possibly matching TRBD1 (6 bases). The CDR3 covers 16 residues. V lost 3 bases, J lost 1 base, and 13 bases lay in between. Germline loops: CDR1 KGHSH, CDR2 LQKENI. The CDR3 is CASSPVRGGSNQPQHF. As DNA, the CDR3 is TGTGCCAGCTCACCTGTCAGGGGTGGAAGCAATCAGCCCCAGCATTTT.

This rearrangement joins TRBV28 to TRBJ1-2; TRBD1 matches 8 bases. V was pared by 8 bases and J by 4 bases, with 12 bases of the junction left unmatched. Germline V gene lookup returns CDR1 MDHEN and CDR2 SYDVKM. The CDR3 has 15 amino acids. CDR3 sequence: CASSSGDRPFYGYTF. The CDR3 DNA reads as TGTGCCAGCTCTAGCGGGGACAGGCCGTTCTATGGCTACACCTTC.

This clone was seen more than once but under ten times. The chain has TRBV4-2 and TRBJ2-7, with 8 nucleotides matching TRBD1. Germline loops: CDR1 LGHNA, CDR2 YNFKEQ. The CDR3 consists of 14 residues. V lost 4 bases, J lost 2 bases, and 4 bases stayed unmatched. CDR3 amino acids: CASSRGTGPYEQYF. The CDR3 DNA reads as TGTGCCAGCAGCCGAGGGACAGGACCCTACGAGCAGTACTTC.